Shown below are 18 T cell receptor beta chains from a single sample sequenced in a study of PD-1 blockade in mismatch repair-deficient tumors (dated by TCRdb to 2016 to 2017). Library preparation employed the immunoSEQ multiplex PCR assay. As stored in TCRdb, this immuneACCESS dataset retains in-frame rearrangements with V and J assigned. A fraction of the clones does not appear; measured against another copy, unresolved V genes explain less than half of the discrepancy, and the remainder lacks a known reason. In all, the sample holds 49,000 or so clones, and 81% of those were seen once. The ten biggest clones cover around 8.1% of the sample. The specimen comprised peripheral blood, sampled approximately 20 weeks after starting pembrolizumab. These receptor sequences come from an adult with mismatch repair-deficient cancer.

The gene calls are TRBV5-6 and TRBJ2-3; D is perhaps TRBD1 or TRBD2 (5 bases each). Germline lookup yields CDR1 SGHDT and CDR2 YYEEEE. The CDR3 contains 15 residues. V shed 4 bases and J shed 2 bases, with 14 bases lying between them. CDR3 amino acids: CASSRGGGYTDTQYF. The CDR3 bases are TGTGCCAGCAGCCGGGGTGGGGGTTACACAGATACGCAGTATTTT.

The V and J genes are TRBV29-1 and TRBJ2-1; 11 bases align to TRBD2. The germline V gene encodes CDR1 SQVTM and CDR2 ANQGSEA. The CDR3 sequence is 14 residues long. V lost 6 bases, J lost 3 bases, and 4 bases stayed unmatched. CDR3 residues: CSVGTSGGYNEQFF. CDR3 in DNA: TGCAGCGTCGGGACTAGCGGCGGCTACAATGAGCAGTTCTTC.

The chain couples TRBV11-3 to TRBJ2-1; 9 positions agree with TRBD2. V lost 1 base and J lost 6; bases outside the gene matches: 4. CDR3 length: 15 residues. Per germline, CDR1 SGHNT and CDR2 YENEEA. CDR3 sequence: CASSLGVSGSNEQFF. In nucleotides, the CDR3 is TGTGCCAGCAGCTTAGGGGTTAGCGGGAGCAATGAGCAGTTCTTC.

The CDR3 loop is CASRLRGGHNEQFF. CDR3 nucleotides: TGTGCCAGCAGACTAAGGGGGGGACACAATGAGCAGTTCTTC. The chain is built from TRBV6-5 and TRBJ2-1; TRBD2 is a possible D gene (7 bases). This CDR3 contains 14 residues. Germline V gene lookup returns CDR1 MNHEY and CDR2 SVGAGI. V was trimmed by 6 bases and J by 5 bases, leaving 14 bases between them.

The chain carries TRBV15 and TRBJ2-7; 9 bases are shared with TRBD2. Germline V gene lookup returns CDR1 LNHNV and CDR2 YYDKDF (reference sequence). The CDR3 covers 14 residues. The junction had 2 bases not matched to a gene; V was cut back by 5 bases and J by 0 bases. DNA for the CDR3: TGTGCCACCAGCGGCGGGGGGGACTCCTACGAGCAGTACTTC. Protein sequence: CATSGGGDSYEQYF.

The rearrangement links TRBV6-5 to TRBJ2-1; TRBD2 matches 16 bases. This CDR3 region has 16 residues. From germline, CDR1 is MNHEY and CDR2 SVGAGI. The J segment lost 9 bases and the V segment lost 4 bases, leaving 6 bases of the junction unmatched. The CDR3 DNA sequence: TGTGCCAGCAGTTCGGGACTAGCGGGAGGGATCGGTGAGCAGTTCTTC. This translates into CASSSGLAGGIGEQFF.

The chain couples TRBV19 to TRBJ1-2, with a possible D match to TRBD1 (5 bases). CDR3 size: 13 residues. Germline V gene sequence: CDR1 LNHDA, CDR2 SQIVND (reference sequence). The germline V and J ends were trimmed by 1 base and 8 bases, with 11 bases remaining between them. The CDR3 reads CASSIGSQGGYTF. CDR3 coding DNA: TGTGCCAGTAGTATAGGTAGCCAGGGCGGCTACACCTTC.

The chain couples TRBV7-9 to TRBJ1-4; D gene uncertain. The CDR3 sequence is 12 residues long. V was cut by 2 bases and J by 7 bases, with 5 bases left in between. Germline CDR1 and CDR2: SEHNR and FQNEAQ (reference sequence). The CDR3 sequence is CASSLISEKLFF. Here the CDR3 DNA reads TGTGCCAGCAGCTTAATTAGTGAAAAACTGTTTTTT.

The gene calls are TRBV6-8 and TRBJ2-7; D gene unclear. Looked up from germline, CDR1 is MNHGY and CDR2 is SAAAGT. The ends were cut back, 8 bases at V and 3 bases at J, with 5 bases in the middle. CDR3 size: 10 residues. CDR3 coding DNA: TGTGCCAGCCGAGGCTACGAGCAGTACTTC. Encoded protein: CASRGYEQYF.

This clone was counted a few times. This chain connects TRBV2 to TRBJ2-1; 8 bases agree with TRBD2. Looked up from germline, CDR1 is SNHLY and CDR2 is FYNNEI. V lost 0 bases to trimming and J lost 8 bases; unmatched junction nucleotides: 9. CDR3 size: 16 residues. CDR3 nucleotide sequence: TGTGCCAGCAGTGAAGCGCGGTTAGCGGGATTTTATGAGCAGTTCTTC. Amino acids: CASSEARLAGFYEQFF.

Details on this clone: Other nucleotide sequences from this sample produce the same CDR3. V is TRBV7-2 and J is TRBJ1-1; TRBD1 matches 8 bases. CDR1 and CDR2 from the germline V gene are SGHTA and FQGNSA. The CDR3 loop spans 12 amino acids. The ends lost 5 bases at V and 9 bases at J; junction bases unmatched: 5. The CDR3 DNA follows: TGTGCCAGCAGCACTCGGACAGGGAAAGCTTTCTTT. This codes for CASSTRTGKAFF.

The rearrangement uses TRBV29-1 and TRBJ1-1; 7 nucleotides agree with TRBD1. The CDR3 is 14 residues long. Trimming removed 6 bases from V and 5 bases from J; junction bases left unmatched: 12. Germline CDR1 is SQVTM and CDR2 is ANQGSEA. In nucleotides, the CDR3 is TGCAGCGTGGAGGGGGCGCGGAGGTCAACTGAAGCTTTCTTT. Encoded protein: CSVEGARRSTEAFF. The full variable domain, its missing parts supplied by reference TRBV29-1 and TRBJ1-1, is SAVISQKPSRDICQRGTSLTIQCQVDSQVTMMFWYRQQPGQSLTLIATANQGSEATYESGFVIDKFPISRPNLTFSTLTVSNMSPEDSSIYLCSVEGARRSTEAFFGQGTRLTVV.

This clone is medium-sized in the sample. The V and J genes are TRBV11-1 and TRBJ2-1, with 7 bases matching TRBD2. After removal of 0 bases from V and 10 bases from J, the junction contained 3 bases not matched to a gene. The CDR3 totals 13 residues. In germline, CDR1 is SGHAT, CDR2 FQDESV (reference sequence). DNA for the CDR3: TGTGCCAGCAGCTTAGCGGGAGGGTACGAGCAGTTCTTC. It codes for CASSLAGGYEQFF.

In this sample, this clone turned up once. The V gene is TRBV5-4, the J gene TRBJ2-1, with TRBD2 matching 7 bases. Trimming took 0 bases from V and 5 from J; bases not matched to a gene: 5. Germline CDR1 and CDR2: SGHNT and YYREEE (reference sequence). There are 15 residues in the CDR3. The CDR3 nucleotides are TGTGCCAGCAGCTTGGCCGGGAGGAGGGACAATGAGCAGTTCTTC. This codes for CASSLAGRRDNEQFF.

J is TRBJ2-1 and V is TRBV5-5; D remains ambiguous. V dropped 0 bases and J dropped 9 bases, with 10 bases sitting between them. Germline lookup yields CDR1 SGHKS and CDR2 YYEKEE (reference sequence). The CDR3 length is 13 residues. The CDR3 DNA follows: TGTGCCAGCAGCTTGGTCCTAGACGGTGAGCAGTTCTTC. This codes for CASSLVLDGEQFF.

This sequence joins TRBV4-1 and TRBJ1-2; TRBD1 might be the D (6 bases). The CDR3 sequence is 19 residues long. Trimming pared 4 bases from V and 1 base from J, leaving 25 bases between. From germline, CDR1 is MGHRA and CDR2 YSYEKL. The DNA for the CDR3 is TGCGCCAGCAGCCTTCTACCCCAGGGATCCATACAGGGTAACTATGGCTACACCTTC. This codes for CASSLLPQGSIQGNYGYTF.

This chain joins TRBV6-5 and TRBJ2-1, with 7 positions matching TRBD2. Germline assignment: CDR1 MNHEY and CDR2 SVGAGI. V gave up 4 bases and J gave up 3 bases; unmatched junction bases: 6. The CDR3 is 15 residues long. This chain's CDR3 is CASSLVAGSYNEQFF. The CDR3 bases are TGTGCCAGCAGTTTAGTAGCGGGTAGCTACAATGAGCAGTTCTTC.

In this sample, this clone turned up once. The V call is TRBV29-1, the J call TRBJ1-5, with unresolved D. Trimming pared 6 bases from V and 8 bases from J, leaving 11 bases between. The CDR3 extends over 11 amino acids. Germline assignment: CDR1 SQVTM and CDR2 ANQGSEA. CDR3 loop: CSVGVQEPQHF. DNA for the CDR3: TGCAGCGTCGGCGTTCAGGAGCCCCAGCATTTT.